A selection of T cell receptor beta chains follows, all from one sample in a study of beta chain features in type 1 diabetes. TCRdb's copy holds only in-frame clones and misses some; the assay was immunoSEQ multiplex PCR. The sample carries hundreds of thousands of clones, over 12% recorded once. Input material: naive CD4+ T cells from blood. These TCRs come from a man younger than 30 with type 1 diabetes. Each CDR3 is given with its conserved first and last residue. A D gene is named only where the DNA matches it firmly. Rows give clone size only sometimes, using once, few, many, or a class for an expanded clone.

V: TRBV30
size: .
D: .
J: TRBJ1-2
CDR3: CAWTGAGGYTF
DNA: TGTGCCTGGACCGGCGCGGGCGGCTACACCTTC

V: TRBV11-1
size: .
D: TRBD1
J: TRBJ2-1
CDR3: CASSLDRGLYNEQFF
DNA: TGTGCCAGCAGCCTCGACAGGGGGCTGTACAATGAGCAGTTCTTC

V: TRBV9
size: .
D: TRBD1
J: TRBJ1-2
CDR3: CASSAGGQGATYGYTF
DNA: TGTGCCAGCAGCGCAGGTGGACAGGGGGCTACCTATGGCTACACCTTC

V: TRBV5-6
size: .
D: TRBD1
J: TRBJ1-2
CDR3: CASSFTGGKGYGYTF
DNA: TGTGCCAGCAGCTTCACAGGGGGTAAAGGCTATGGCTACACCTTC

V: TRBV9
size: .
D: .
J: TRBJ1-4
CDR3: CASSVASGRGGEKLFF
DNA: TGTGCCAGCAGCGTAGCTTCCGGCAGGGGAGGCGAAAAACTGTTTTTT

V: TRBV18
size: .
D: TRBD1
J: TRBJ1-1
CDR3: CASSRRDRVTEAFF
DNA: TGTGCCAGCTCACGTCGTGACAGGGTAACTGAAGCTTTCTTT

V: TRBV30
size: .
D: .
J: TRBJ1-1
CDR3: CAWSVLVGTEAFF
DNA: TGTGCCTGGAGTGTACTGGTAGGTACTGAAGCTTTCTTT

V: TRBV15
size: .
D: .
J: TRBJ2-1
CDR3: CATSLTRSYNEQFF
DNA: TGTGCCACCAGCCTGACTAGGTCCTACAATGAGCAGTTCTTC

V: TRBV4-2
size: .
D: TRBD1
J: TRBJ2-2
CDR3: CASSQTGDNTGELFF
DNA: TGTGCCAGCAGCCAGACAGGGGACAACACCGGGGAGCTGTTTTTT

V: TRBV25-1
size: .
D: TRBD1
J: TRBJ2-1
CDR3: CASSGQGTYNEQFF
DNA: TGTGCCAGCAGTGGACAGGGGACTTACAATGAGCAGTTCTTC

V: TRBV7-7
size: .
D: TRBD1
J: TRBJ2-7
CDR3: CASSFADRAKYF
DNA: TGTGCTAGCAGCTTTGCCGACAGGGCTAAGTACTTC

V: TRBV18
size: .
D: .
J: TRBJ2-7
CDR3: CASSPSSYEQYF
DNA: TGTGCCAGCTCGCCGAGCTCCTACGAGCAGTACTTC

V: TRBV30
size: .
D: .
J: TRBJ2-7
CDR3: CAWSPGTRTYEQYF
DNA: TGTGCCTGGAGTCCCGGGACACGAACCTACGAGCAGTACTTC

V: TRBV6-6
size: few
D: .
J: TRBJ2-1
CDR3: CASRPISGAPYNEQFF
DNA: TGTGCCAGCAGACCTATCTCGGGAGCCCCCTACAATGAGCAGTTCTTC

V: TRBV9
size: few
D: TRBD1
J: TRBJ2-5
CDR3: CASSLRTGNGETQYF
DNA: TGTGCCAGCAGCCTCAGGACAGGGAACGGGGAGACCCAGTACTTC

V: TRBV4-1
size: .
D: TRBD1
J: TRBJ1-5
CDR3: CASSQGRTGSGINQPQHF
DNA: TGCGCCAGCAGCCAAGGCCGGACAGGCTCCGGCATTAATCAGCCCCAGCATTTT

V: TRBV30
size: .
D: .
J: TRBJ1-3
CDR3: CASDSGNTIYF
DNA: TGTGCCTCAGACTCTGGAAACACCATATATTTT

V: TRBV28
size: few
D: TRBD2
J: TRBJ2-1
CDR3: CASGPTSGAWQFF
DNA: TGTGCCAGCGGTCCGACTAGCGGGGCTTGGCAGTTCTTC

V: TRBV7-2
size: .
D: TRBD2
J: TRBJ2-5
CDR3: CASRSARGVWETQYF
DNA: TGTGCCAGCAGATCTGCTCGGGGGGTGTGGGAGACCCAGTACTTC

V: TRBV9
size: .
D: TRBD1
J: TRBJ1-5
CDR3: CASSVDGQGLQPQHF
DNA: TGTGCCAGCAGCGTAGATGGACAGGGCCTTCAGCCCCAGCATTTT

V: TRBV4-1
size: few
D: TRBD1
J: TRBJ2-6
CDR3: CASSPGTGPTSGANVLTF
DNA: TGCGCCAGCAGCCCGGGGACAGGGCCGACCTCTGGGGCCAACGTCCTGACTTTC

V: TRBV29-1
size: few
D: .
J: TRBJ2-1
CDR3: CSVERASHSYNEQFF
DNA: TGCAGCGTTGAACGAGCCTCACACTCCTACAATGAGCAGTTCTTC

V: TRBV7-9
size: .
D: .
J: TRBJ2-7
CDR3: CASSLGEEQYF
DNA: TGTGCCAGCAGCTTAGGGGAGGAGCAGTACTTC

V: TRBV7-9
size: .
D: TRBD2
J: TRBJ2-5
CDR3: CASSYTRPGGETQYF
DNA: TGTGCCAGCAGCTACACCCGCCCGGGAGGGGAGACCCAGTACTTC

V: TRBV7-2
size: .
D: TRBD2
J: TRBJ2-5
CDR3: CASSIAGGRSETQYF
DNA: TGTGCCAGCAGCATAGCGGGGGGGCGCTCTGAGACCCAGTACTTC

V: TRBV6-6
size: .
D: TRBD1
J: TRBJ1-2
CDR3: CASSLGTGVLGYTF
DNA: TGTGCCAGCAGTTTGGGGACAGGCGTCCTTGGCTACACCTTC

V: TRBV10-3
size: .
D: TRBD2
J: TRBJ2-1
CDR3: CAITHGGDEQFF
DNA: TGTGCCATCACCCATGGGGGGGATGAGCAGTTCTTC

V: TRBV7-6
size: .
D: TRBD2
J: TRBJ2-1
CDR3: CASSLGLAGGNSYNEQFF
DNA: TGTGCCAGCAGCTTGGGACTAGCGGGAGGTAACTCCTACAATGAGCAGTTCTTC

V: TRBV18
size: few
D: .
J: TRBJ2-5
CDR3: CASSPPIGETQYF
DNA: TGTGCCAGCTCACCACCTATTGGAGAGACCCAGTACTTC

V: TRBV5-1
size: few
D: .
J: TRBJ2-7
CDR3: CASSNTQVSYEQYF
DNA: TGCGCCAGCAGCAATACACAAGTCTCCTACGAGCAGTACTTC

V: TRBV7-9
size: .
D: .
J: TRBJ2-5
CDR3: CASSLNQETQYF
DNA: TGTGCCAGCAGCTTGAACCAAGAGACCCAGTACTTC